This T cell receptor beta chain was recovered during a study of T-cell reconstitution after alpha-beta-depleted transplantation in children. CDR3 length equals 14 residues. Germline V CDR1 and CDR2: LGHNA, YSLEER. J gave up 2 bases and V 3 bases, and 4 bases lay outside the gene matches. TCRbeta library construction was performed incorporating unique molecular identifiers. TCRdb re-analysed the PCR reads in MiXCR, keeping a single row per CDR3 protein. Of around 600,000 distinct CDR3 sequences in the sample, roughly 17% were seen once. The sample here was PBMCs from the stem cell graft donor, taken from the stem cell graft. J is TRBJ2-7 and V is TRBV4-3, with 7 bases lining up with TRBD1. The receptor was derived from a human donor who donated a stem cell graft to a child with acute myeloid leukemia. The CDR3 region is CASSQGTATYEQYF. DNA of the CDR3: TGCGCCAGCAGCCAGGGGACAGCTACCTACGAGCAGTACTTC.